The source of this T cell receptor (beta chain) is a study of shared clonotypes between healthy human individuals (dated by TCRdb to 2018 to 2021). About the study as a whole: A couple of women and a few men aged 18 to 49 years were included in the cohort. Per donor, leukapheresis produced somewhere between about 0.8 and 9.5 billion PBMCs. To increase sequencing depth and limit assay-specific biases, different laboratories used diverse techniques to prepare libraries and sequence TCR repertoires. To estimate repertoire size and how much clonotypes are shared between individuals, the study performed deep sequencing of blood TCR repertoires from a handful of healthy adults.

The donors were healthy, HIV-negative adults who had no recently reported acute infections or vaccinations. Every donor was a Caucasian adult residing in Nashville, Tennessee, USA. In the unsorted samples, some 100 million PBMCs were counted, and genomic DNA was extracted using the QIAamp DNA Blood Mini kit. Blood was collected by leukapheresis, and PBMCs were isolated by Ficoll-Histopaque density gradient centrifugation and then cryopreserved in liquid nitrogen vapor phase. Using the deep immunoSEQ assay, multiplex PCR amplified TCR CDR3 regions from genomic DNA. Extracted genomic DNA from each cell subset was distributed evenly across all wells of several immunoSEQ 96-well plates, and each plate was treated as a replicate. For unsorted PBMC, approximately 300 ng of genomic DNA, equivalent to 25,000 to 35,000 T cell genomes, went into each replicate PCR. Ten immunoSEQ deep assay plates were used to sequence the unsorted PBMC genomic DNA. The purified libraries were quantified using a Qubit 3.0 fluorometer, sized with a Bioanalyzer 2100, and then quantified again using the KAPA Library Quantification kit. Every immunoSEQ 96-well plate was sequenced on a separate single-read 150-cycle Illumina NextSeq 550 flow cell. In the original analysis: Because the immunoSEQ output held only junctional sequences and lacked quality scores, the filtering could not match the filtering applied to full-length reads. To assign V/J genes and CDR3, sequences were annotated against IMGT germline references using PyIR, a Python wrapper for IgBLAST v1.9. Any read was removed if the V/J assignment was weak (E-value above 1e-6), the CDR3 was missing, or the read contained stop codons, out-of-frame junctions, or ambiguous translated residues. V3J clonotypes were defined as sequences sharing the same inferred V gene, J gene, and CDR3 amino acid sequence. Percentage overlap between repertoires was computed as shared unique clonotypes divided by the size of the smaller repertoire. Repertoire richness was assessed with RTK rarefaction, the Chao1 estimator, and Recon v2.1 estimates of unobserved clonotypes. In its TCRdb copy, this immuneACCESS table keeps in-frame sequences only and misses some clones. Where compared with another copy, unresolved V genes explain less than half of these, and the others have no known cause. Clone size and V and J calls were adopted from that table, with D and trimming inferred from the DNA. The sample table shows 400,000 to 600,000 clones, and 60% to 80% are seen once. 9.5% to 15% of the sample rests with the top ten.

A remark on this clone: Its target antigen remains unknown. No much larger clonotype is one base removed from it; base qualities were not supplied.

General study outcomes and caveats: Sampling was limited to blood, and TCR repertoires in tissue likely differ from TCR repertoires in blood. Pairwise subsampling indicated that sequencing depth was expected to affect the degree of clonotype sharing among donors. The genetic and exposure-history diversity represented was limited by the small number of donors.

V is cut by 3 bases and J by 6 bases, and the space between the germline ends is 20 bases. The CDR3 runs 16 amino acids, cysteine and phenylalanine included. The retained sequence is limited to the CDR3, 48 bases, with the frame set at the first base. CDR1 and CDR2 were assigned from the germline V gene as ENHRY and SYGVKD. The TCR was taken from a woman aged 40 to 50 in good health. Some clones in this sample may be carry-over from other donors' samples. This sequence uses TRBV10-3 and TRBJ2-5; the D gene is perhaps TRBD2, from 6 matching bases. The material sequenced was PBMCs. Here the CDR3 is given as CAISDPPDYKEKTQYF. The DNA sequence is as follows: TGTGCCATCAGTGACCCCCCGGACTACAAGGAGAAGACCCAGTACTTC.